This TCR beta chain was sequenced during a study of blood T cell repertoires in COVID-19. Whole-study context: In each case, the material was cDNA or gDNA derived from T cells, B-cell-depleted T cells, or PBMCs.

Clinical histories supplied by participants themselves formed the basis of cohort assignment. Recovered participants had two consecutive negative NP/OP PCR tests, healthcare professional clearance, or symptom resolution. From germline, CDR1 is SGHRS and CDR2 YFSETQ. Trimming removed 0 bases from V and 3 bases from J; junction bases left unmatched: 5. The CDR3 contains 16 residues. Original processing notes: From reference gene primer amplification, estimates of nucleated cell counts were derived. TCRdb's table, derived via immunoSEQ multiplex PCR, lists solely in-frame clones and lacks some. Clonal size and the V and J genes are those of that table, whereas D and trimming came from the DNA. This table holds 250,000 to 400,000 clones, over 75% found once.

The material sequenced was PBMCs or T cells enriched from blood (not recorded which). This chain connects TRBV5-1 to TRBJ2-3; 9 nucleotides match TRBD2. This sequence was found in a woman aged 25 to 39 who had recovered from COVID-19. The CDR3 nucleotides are TGCGCCAGCAGCTTGGCCTCTAGCGGGGAGACAGATACGCAGTATTTT. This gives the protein CASSLASSGETDTQYF.